Below, one T cell receptor (beta chain) is given with its context. Its antigen is currently unknown. The data stem from a study of OX40 agonist ivuxolimab in advanced cancers. V lost 7 bases and J lost 14, with 18 bases in between. Germline V gene data show CDR1 as SEHNR and CDR2 as FQNEAQ (reference sequence). The CDR3 totals 13 residues. Data came from immunoSEQ multiplex PCR; TCRdb stores just in-frame clones and leaves some out. The sample contains approximately 13,000 clones, more than 75% of which appear only once. General study findings and limits: It was also the case that some nonresponders had low normalized T-cell clonal expansion. The study found among the lowest clonal expansion in partial responders at 0.1-3.0 mg/kg. Among expanded peripheral T cells, antigen specificity went undetermined.

The TCR originated in an adult with an advanced solid tumor such as melanoma, head and neck, liver or kidney cancer. Sample: CD4+ or CD8+ T cells sorted from blood, taken in a trial of the OX40 agonist ivuxolimab. The chain uses TRBV7-9 and TRBJ1-6; D may be TRBD1 (6 bases). The CDR3 nucleotides read TGTGCCAGCACGCCATTTACGGGACACTCCCTCCACTTT. This encodes CASTPFTGHSLHF.